This T cell receptor beta chain was identified during a study of regulatory T cells in long-lasting Graves disease. Combining iRepertoire HTBI primers with Arm-PCR of CDR3 regions, the authors built TCR beta libraries. TCRdb re-called the multiplex PCR reads with MiXCR, one entry per CDR3 protein. The data contain hundreds of thousands of distinct CDR3 sequences, more than 20% of them singletons. About this clonotype: Its antigen remains unknown.

Time point in this sample: persistent/refractory GD, antithyroid drugs over 5 years with positive TRAb. RNA extracted from PBMCs served as the sequencing template. Overall study findings and caveats: The work looked only at peripheral blood and did not look at thyroid tissue.

The source was peripheral blood mononuclear cells (PBMCs), collected when the disease was refractory, from a patient treated with antithyroid drugs. The TCR comes from a female donor with Graves disease.

CDR3 protein: CASSPIGPTEAFF. The CDR3 coding sequence is TGTGCCAGCAGTCCTATTGGCCCTACTGAAGCTTTCTTT. The chain combines TRBV28 with TRBJ1-1; D unresolved. Germline V lookup: CDR1 MDHEN, CDR2 SYDVKM. This CDR3 has 13 amino acids. Trimming took 5 bases from V and 5 from J, leaving 12 bases between them. Full variable domain (outside the CDR3, taken from reference TRBV28 and TRBJ1-1): DVKVTQSSRYLVKRTGEKVFLECVQDMDHENMFWYRQDPGLGLRLIYFSYDVKMKEKGDIPEGYSVSREKKERFSLILESASTNQTSMYLCASSPIGPTEAFFGQGTRLTVV.